The entry below describes one TCR beta chain. Its antigen remains unknown. cDNA serving as the sequencing template came from extracted, reverse transcribed RNA. Sequencing used immunoSEQ multiplex PCR; TCRdb keeps in-frame clones, though not all of them. Of fewer than 200,000 clones in the sample, roughly 60% are singletons; the top ten hold 16%. This sample was taken from a study of CD8+ T cells in alopecia areata. As for the study in general: Each of the treated patients was given oral tofacitinib, 5 to 10 mg twice daily, for moderate-to-severe alopecia areata. General study points: Besides other cells, scalp samples also yield sequences of resident alphabeta T cells from normal skin. Compared with mice, patients displayed less clear TCR sharing, possibly for HLA-related reasons.

CDR3 length: 14 amino acids. V was clipped by 1 base and J by 6 bases, with 10 bases between them. The germline V gene has CDR1 LNHNV and CDR2 YYDKDF (reference sequence). Treatment here: oral pan-JAK inhibitor, 5-10 mg twice daily. Peripheral blood and lesional scalp punch biopsies were taken from alopecia areata patients. The chain couples TRBV15 to TRBJ1-5; D possibly corresponds to TRBD1 (5 bases). The sample was CD4+ T cells sorted from blood, taken at approximately week 61, from a patient treated with tofacitinib. This TCR came from a human donor with alopecia areata. The CDR3 spells CATSRVGGIQPQHF. DNA for the CDR3: TGTGCCACCAGCAGAGTTGGGGGTATTCAGCCCCAGCATTTT.